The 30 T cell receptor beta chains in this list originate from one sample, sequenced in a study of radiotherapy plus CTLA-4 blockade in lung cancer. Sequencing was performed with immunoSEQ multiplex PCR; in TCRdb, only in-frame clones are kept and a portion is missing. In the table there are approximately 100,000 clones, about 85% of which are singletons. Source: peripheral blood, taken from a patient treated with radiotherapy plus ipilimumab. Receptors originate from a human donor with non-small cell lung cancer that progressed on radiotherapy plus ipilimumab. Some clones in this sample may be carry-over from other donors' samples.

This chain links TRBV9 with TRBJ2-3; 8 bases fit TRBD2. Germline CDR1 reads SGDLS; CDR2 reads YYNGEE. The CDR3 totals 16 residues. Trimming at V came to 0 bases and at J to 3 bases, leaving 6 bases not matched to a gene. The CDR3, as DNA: TGTGCCAGCAGCGTAGTCGGGGGGGTATTAACAGATACGCAGTATTTT. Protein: CASSVVGGVLTDTQYF. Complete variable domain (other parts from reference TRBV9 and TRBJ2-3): DSGVTQTPKHLITATGQRVTLRCSPRSGDLSVYWYQQSLDQGLQFLIQYYNGEERAKGNILERFSAQQFPDLHSELNLSSLELGDSALYFCASSVVGGVLTDTQYFGPGTRLTVL.

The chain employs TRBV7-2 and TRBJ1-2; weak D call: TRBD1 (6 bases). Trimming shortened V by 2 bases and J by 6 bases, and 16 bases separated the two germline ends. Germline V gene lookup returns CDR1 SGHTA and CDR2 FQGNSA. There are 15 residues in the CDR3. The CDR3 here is CASSLPWGAGNGYTF. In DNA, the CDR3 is TGTGCCAGCAGCTTACCCTGGGGGGCTGGGAATGGCTACACCTTC.

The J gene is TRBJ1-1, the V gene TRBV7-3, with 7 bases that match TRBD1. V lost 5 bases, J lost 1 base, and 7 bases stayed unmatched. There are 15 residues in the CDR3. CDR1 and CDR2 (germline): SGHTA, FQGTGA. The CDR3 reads CASSPQGGWNTEAFF. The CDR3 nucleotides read TGTGCCAGCAGCCCTCAGGGGGGATGGAACACTGAAGCTTTCTTT.

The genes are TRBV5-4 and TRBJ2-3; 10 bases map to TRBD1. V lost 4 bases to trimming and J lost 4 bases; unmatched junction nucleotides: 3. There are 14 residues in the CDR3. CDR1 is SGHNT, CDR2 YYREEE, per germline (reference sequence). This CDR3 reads CASSPGTGADTQYF. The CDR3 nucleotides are TGTGCCAGCAGCCCGGGGACAGGGGCAGATACGCAGTATTTT.

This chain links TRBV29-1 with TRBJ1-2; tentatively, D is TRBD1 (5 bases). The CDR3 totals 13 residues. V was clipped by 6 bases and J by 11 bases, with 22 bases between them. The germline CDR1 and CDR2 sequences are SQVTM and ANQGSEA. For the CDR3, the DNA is TGCAGCGTGGGGCTACCCCCCCCCAGCTGGTACACCTTC. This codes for CSVGLPPPSWYTF. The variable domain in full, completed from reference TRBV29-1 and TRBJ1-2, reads SAVISQKPSRDICQRGTSLTIQCQVDSQVTMMFWYRQQPGQSLTLIATANQGSEATYESGFVIDKFPISRPNLTFSTLTVSNMSPEDSSIYLCSVGLPPPSWYTFGSGTRLTVV.

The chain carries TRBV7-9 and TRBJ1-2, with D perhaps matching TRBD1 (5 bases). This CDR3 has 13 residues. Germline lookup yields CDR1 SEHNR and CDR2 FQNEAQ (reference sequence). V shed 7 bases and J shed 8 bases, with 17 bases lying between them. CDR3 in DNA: TGTGCCAGCATACGACAGCCAGGGAGGGGCTACACCTTC. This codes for CASIRQPGRGYTF.

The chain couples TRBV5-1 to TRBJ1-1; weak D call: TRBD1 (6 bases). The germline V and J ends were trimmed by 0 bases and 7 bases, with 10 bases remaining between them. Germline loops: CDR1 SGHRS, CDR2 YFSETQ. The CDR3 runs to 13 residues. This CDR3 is CASSLAGGGEAFF. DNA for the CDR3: TGCGCCAGCAGCTTGGCGGGGGGCGGTGAAGCTTTCTTT.

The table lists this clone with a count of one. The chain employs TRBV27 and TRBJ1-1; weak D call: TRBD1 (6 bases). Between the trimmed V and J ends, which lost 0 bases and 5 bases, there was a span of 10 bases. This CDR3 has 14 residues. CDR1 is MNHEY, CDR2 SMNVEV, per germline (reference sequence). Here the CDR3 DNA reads TGTGCCAGCAGTTTATCTAGGGGGAGTACTGAAGCTTTCTTT. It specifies CASSLSRGSTEAFF.

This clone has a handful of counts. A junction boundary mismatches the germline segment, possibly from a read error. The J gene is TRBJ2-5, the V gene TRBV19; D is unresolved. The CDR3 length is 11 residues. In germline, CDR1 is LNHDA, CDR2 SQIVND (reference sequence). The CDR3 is CASRVGETQYF. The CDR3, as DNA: TGTGCAAGTAGGGTCGGAGAGACCCAGTACTTC.

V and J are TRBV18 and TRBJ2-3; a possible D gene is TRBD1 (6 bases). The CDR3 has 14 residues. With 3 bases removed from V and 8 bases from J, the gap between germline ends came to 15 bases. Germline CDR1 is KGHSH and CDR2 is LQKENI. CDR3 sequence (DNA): TGTGCCAGCTCACCGAACAGGGCCCCAGGTACGCAGTATTTT. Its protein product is CASSPNRAPGTQYF. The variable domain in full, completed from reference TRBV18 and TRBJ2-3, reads NAGVMQNPRHLVRRRGQEARLRCSPMKGHSHVYWYRQLPEEGLKFMVYLQKENIIDESGMPKERFSAEFPKEGPSILRIQQVVRGDSAAYFCASSPNRAPGTQYFGPGTRLTVL.

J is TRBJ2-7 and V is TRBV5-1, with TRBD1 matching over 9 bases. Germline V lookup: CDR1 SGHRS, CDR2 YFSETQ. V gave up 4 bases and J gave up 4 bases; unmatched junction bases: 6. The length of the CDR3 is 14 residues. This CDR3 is CASSAGQGRYEQYF. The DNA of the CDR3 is TGCGCCAGCAGCGCGGGACAGGGCAGATACGAGCAGTACTTC.

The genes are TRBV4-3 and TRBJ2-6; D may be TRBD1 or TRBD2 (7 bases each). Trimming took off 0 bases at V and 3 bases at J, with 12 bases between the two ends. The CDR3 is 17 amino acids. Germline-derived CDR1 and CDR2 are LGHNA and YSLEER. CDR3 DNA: TGCGCCAGCAGCCAAGATCCAGGGGGGGATGGGGCCAACGTCCTGACTTTC. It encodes CASSQDPGGDGANVLTF.

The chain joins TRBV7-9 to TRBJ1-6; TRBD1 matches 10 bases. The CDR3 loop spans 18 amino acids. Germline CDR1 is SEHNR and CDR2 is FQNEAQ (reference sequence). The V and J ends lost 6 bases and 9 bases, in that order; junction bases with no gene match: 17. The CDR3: CASSPRGQGTISISPLHF. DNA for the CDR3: TGTGCCAGCAGTCCGCGGGGACAGGGGACTATATCAATTTCACCCCTCCACTTT.

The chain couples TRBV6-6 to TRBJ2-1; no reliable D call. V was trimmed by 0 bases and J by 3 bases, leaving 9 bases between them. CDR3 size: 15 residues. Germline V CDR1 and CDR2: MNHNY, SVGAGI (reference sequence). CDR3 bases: TGTGCCAGCAGTTACTCTAACACGATCTACAATGAGCAGTTCTTC. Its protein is CASSYSNTIYNEQFF.

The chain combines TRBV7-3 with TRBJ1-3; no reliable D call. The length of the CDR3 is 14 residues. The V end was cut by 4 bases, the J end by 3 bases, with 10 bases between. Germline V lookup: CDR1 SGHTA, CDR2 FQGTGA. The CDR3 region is CASSSRVGGNTIYF. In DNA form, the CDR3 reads TGTGCCAGCAGCTCTCGGGTCGGTGGAAACACCATATATTTT. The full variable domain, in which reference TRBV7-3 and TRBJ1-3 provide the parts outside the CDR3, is GAGVSQTPSNKVTEKGKYVELRCDPISGHTALYWYRQSLGQGPEFLIYFQGTGAADDSGLPNDRFFAVRPEGSVSTLKIQRTERGDSAVYLCASSSRVGGNTIYFGEGSWLTVV.

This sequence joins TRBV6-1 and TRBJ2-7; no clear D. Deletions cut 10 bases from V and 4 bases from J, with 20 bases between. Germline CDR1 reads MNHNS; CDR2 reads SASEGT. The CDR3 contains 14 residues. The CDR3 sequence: CATSSLGPYYEQYF. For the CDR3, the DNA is TGTGCCACTTCATCATTAGGGCCCTATTACGAGCAGTACTTC.

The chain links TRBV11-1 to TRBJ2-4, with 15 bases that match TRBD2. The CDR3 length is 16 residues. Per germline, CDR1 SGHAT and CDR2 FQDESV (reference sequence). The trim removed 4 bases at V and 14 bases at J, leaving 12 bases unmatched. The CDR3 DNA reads TGTGCCAGCAGCTCGCGGACTAGCGGGGGGGCTGGTGGCAAGTACTTC. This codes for CASSSRTSGGAGGKYF.

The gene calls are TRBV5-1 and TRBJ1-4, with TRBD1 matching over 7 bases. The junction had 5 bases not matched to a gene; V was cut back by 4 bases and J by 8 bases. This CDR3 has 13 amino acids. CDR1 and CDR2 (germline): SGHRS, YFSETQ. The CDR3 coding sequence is TGCGCCAGCAGCATCCGGGACAGAGAAAAACTGTTTTTT. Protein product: CASSIRDREKLFF.

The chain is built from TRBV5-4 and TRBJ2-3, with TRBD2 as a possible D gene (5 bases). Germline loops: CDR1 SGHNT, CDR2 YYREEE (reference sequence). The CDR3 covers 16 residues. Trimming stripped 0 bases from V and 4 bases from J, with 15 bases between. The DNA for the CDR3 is TGTGCCAGCAGCTTGGAACGGGGTTCCTGGGCAGATACGCAGTATTTT. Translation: CASSLERGSWADTQYF.

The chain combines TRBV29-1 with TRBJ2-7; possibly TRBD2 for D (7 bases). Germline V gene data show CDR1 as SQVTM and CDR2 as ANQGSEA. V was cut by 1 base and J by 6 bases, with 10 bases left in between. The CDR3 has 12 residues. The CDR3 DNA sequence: TGCAGCGTTGAAGGGGGAGGGGGCGAGCAGTACTTC. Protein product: CSVEGGGGEQYF.

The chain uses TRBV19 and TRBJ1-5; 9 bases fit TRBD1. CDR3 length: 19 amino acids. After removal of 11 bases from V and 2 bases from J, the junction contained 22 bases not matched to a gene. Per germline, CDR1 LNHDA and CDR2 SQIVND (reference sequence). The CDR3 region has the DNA TGTGCCGGAATTCTTTCCGGGACAGGGACTAGCATTCGCAATCAGCCCCAGCATTTT. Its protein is CAGILSGTGTSIRNQPQHF.

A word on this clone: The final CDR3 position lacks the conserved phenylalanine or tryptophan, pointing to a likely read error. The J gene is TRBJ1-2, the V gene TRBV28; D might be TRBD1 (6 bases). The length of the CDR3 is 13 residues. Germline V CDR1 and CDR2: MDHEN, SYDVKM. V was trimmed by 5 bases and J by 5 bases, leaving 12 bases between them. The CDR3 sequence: CASSNGQFYGYTL. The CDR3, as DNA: TGTGCCAGCAGTAACGGACAGTTTTATGGCTACACCCTC.

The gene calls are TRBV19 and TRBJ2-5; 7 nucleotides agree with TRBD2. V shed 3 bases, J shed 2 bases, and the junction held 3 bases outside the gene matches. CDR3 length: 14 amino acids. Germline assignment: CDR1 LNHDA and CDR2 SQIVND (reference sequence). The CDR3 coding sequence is TGTGCCAGTAGTATCCTAGCGGCACAAGAGACCCAGTACTTC. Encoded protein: CASSILAAQETQYF. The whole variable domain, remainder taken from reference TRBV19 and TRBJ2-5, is DGGITQSPKYLFRKEGQNVTLSCEQNLNHDAMYWYRQDPGQGLRLIYYSQIVNDFQKGDIAEGYSVSREKKESFPLTVTSAQKNPTAFYLCASSILAAQETQYFGPGTRLLVL.

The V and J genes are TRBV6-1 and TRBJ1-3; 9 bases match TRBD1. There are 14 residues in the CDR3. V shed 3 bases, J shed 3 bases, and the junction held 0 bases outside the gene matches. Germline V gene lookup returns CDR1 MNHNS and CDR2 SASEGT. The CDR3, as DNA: TGTGCCAGCAGTGAGACAGGGGGTGGAAACACCATATATTTT. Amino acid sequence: CASSETGGGNTIYF.

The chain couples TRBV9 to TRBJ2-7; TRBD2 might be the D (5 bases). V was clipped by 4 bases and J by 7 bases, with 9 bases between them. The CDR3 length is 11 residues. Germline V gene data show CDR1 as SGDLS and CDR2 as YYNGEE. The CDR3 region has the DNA TGTGCCAGCAGCTCGCCGGGGGAGCAGTACTTC. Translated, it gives CASSSPGEQYF.

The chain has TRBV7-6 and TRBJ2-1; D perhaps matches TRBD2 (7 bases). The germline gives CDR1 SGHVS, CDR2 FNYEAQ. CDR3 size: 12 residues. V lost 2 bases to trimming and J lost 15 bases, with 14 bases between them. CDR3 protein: CASSLREGGVFF. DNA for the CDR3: TGTGCCAGCAGCTTAAGGGAGGGGGGCGTGTTCTTC.

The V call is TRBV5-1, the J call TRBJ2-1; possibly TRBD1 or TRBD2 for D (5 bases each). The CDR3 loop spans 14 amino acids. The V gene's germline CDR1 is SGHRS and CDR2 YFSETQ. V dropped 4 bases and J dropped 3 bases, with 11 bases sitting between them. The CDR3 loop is CASSIGDGYNEQFF. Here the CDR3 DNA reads TGCGCCAGCAGCATTGGGGACGGCTACAATGAGCAGTTCTTC.

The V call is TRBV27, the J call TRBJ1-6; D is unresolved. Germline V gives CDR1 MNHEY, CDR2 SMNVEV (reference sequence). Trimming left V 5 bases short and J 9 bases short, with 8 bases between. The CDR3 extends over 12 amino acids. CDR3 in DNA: TGTGCCAGCAGTCTAGGTTTTTCACCCCTCCACTTT. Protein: CASSLGFSPLHF.

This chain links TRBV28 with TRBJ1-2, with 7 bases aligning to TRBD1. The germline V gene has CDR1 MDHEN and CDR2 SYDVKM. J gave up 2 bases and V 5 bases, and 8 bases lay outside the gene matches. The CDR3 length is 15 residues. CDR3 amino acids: CASSPDRDSNYGYTF. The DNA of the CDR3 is TGTGCCAGCAGTCCCGACCGGGACAGCAACTATGGCTACACCTTC.

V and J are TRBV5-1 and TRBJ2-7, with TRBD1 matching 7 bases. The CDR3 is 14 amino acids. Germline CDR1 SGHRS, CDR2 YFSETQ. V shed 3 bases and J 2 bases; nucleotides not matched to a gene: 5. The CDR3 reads CASSSQQGPYEQYF. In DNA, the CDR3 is TGCGCCAGCAGCTCCCAACAGGGGCCCTACGAGCAGTACTTC. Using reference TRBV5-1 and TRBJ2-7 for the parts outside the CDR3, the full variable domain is KAGVTQTPRYLIKTRGQQVTLSCSPISGHRSVSWYQQTPGQGLQFLFEYFSETQRNKGNFPGRFSGRQFSNSRSEMNVSTLELGDSALYLCASSSQQGPYEQYFGPGTRLTVT.